This passage covers 6 T cell receptor beta chains from one sample sequenced in a study of shared clonotypes between healthy human individuals. The data were produced by immunoSEQ multiplex PCR, yet TCRdb's version contains in-frame clones alone and is incomplete. The repertoire holds roughly 2.6 million clones, 85% to 95% seen once, with around 0.14% in the top ten. The sequencing input was naive CD4+ T cells sorted from blood. Described subset: CD45RA+ positively selected. These receptors were collected from a man between 18 and 35 years old in good health.

This rearrangement joins TRBV5-8 to TRBJ2-7, with a tentative D call TRBD1 (5 bases). CDR1 and CDR2 from the germline V gene are SGHTS and YDEGEE. This CDR3 is built from 14 residues. V was clipped by 7 bases and J by 1 base, with 15 bases between them. In DNA form, the CDR3 reads TGTGCCAGCTTGAAGGCAGGGATTTCCTACGAGCAGTACTTC. It encodes CASLKAGISYEQYF.

DNA of the CDR3: TGTGCCAGCAGCGTAGGGGGACCCCGAACGGCAACTAATGAAAAACTGTTTTTT. It codes for CASSVGGPRTATNEKLFF. V and J are TRBV9 and TRBJ1-4, with a weak D call TRBD1 (5 bases). Trimming cost V 0 bases and J 0 bases, with 15 bases left between them. CDR3 length equals 18 residues. Germline V gives CDR1 SGDLS, CDR2 YYNGEE.

The chain links TRBV4-1 to TRBJ2-4, with 7 bases identical to TRBD2. This CDR3 region has 12 residues. CDR1 and CDR2 (germline): MGHRA, YSYEKL. V lost 2 bases to trimming and J lost 15 bases; unmatched junction nucleotides: 7. DNA of the CDR3: TGCGCCAGCAGCCAAACCGGCGGGAGTCCGTACTTC. Encoded protein: CASSQTGGSPYF.

The chain links TRBV6-5 to TRBJ2-3; a possible D gene is TRBD1 (5 bases). The germline gives CDR1 MNHEY, CDR2 SVGAGI. The CDR3 is 15 amino acids. The V gene lost 5 bases and the J gene lost 3 bases, with 15 bases spanning the gap. The CDR3, as DNA: TGTGCCAGCAGTGGAACAGGTAGTCGGACAGATACGCAGTATTTT. Protein: CASSGTGSRTDTQYF.

This clone occurred once. CDR3 sequence reads: CASSHSQGTTEAFF. Written as DNA, the CDR3 is TGTGCCAGCTCACACTCCCAGGGGACCACTGAAGCTTTCTTT. The V call is TRBV18, the J call TRBJ1-1, with D possibly matching TRBD1 (6 bases). This CDR3 has 14 amino acids. The germline V gene encodes CDR1 KGHSH and CDR2 LQKENI. Trimming shortened V by 4 bases and J by 4 bases, and 13 bases separated the two germline ends.

The chain uses TRBV14 and TRBJ2-3; TRBD2 matches at 15 bases. This CDR3 has 17 residues. Germline V gene lookup returns CDR1 SGHDN and CDR2 FVKESK. V lost 1 base to trimming and J lost 5 bases; unmatched junction nucleotides: 4. The CDR3 bases are TGTGCCAGCAGCCAAGGAGGGACTAGCGGGAGGAAAGATACGCAGTATTTT. Encoded protein: CASSQGGTSGRKDTQYF.